This T cell receptor beta chain is drawn from a study of T cell responses to AZD1222 COVID-19 vaccine. Whole-study results and caveats: Spike-specific TCR breadth rose after two AZD1222 doses, and depth rose as well.

Profiled with immunoSEQ multiplex PCR; TCRdb holds only in-frame clones, not every one. The sample yields around 160,000 clones, roughly 91% seen once. As to this clone: Its antigen remains unknown.

The CDR3 totals 14 residues. From germline, CDR1 is LNHDA and CDR2 SQIVND (reference sequence). Trimming at V came to 5 bases and at J to 4 bases, leaving 4 bases not matched to a gene. The sample here was peripheral blood, taken on day 0 of AZD1222 vaccination. This clonotype was sampled from an adult in good health. This chain connects TRBV19 to TRBJ1-3; 8 bases match TRBD1. In nucleotides, the CDR3 is TGTGCCAGTAGTCCCAGGGGGCGAGGAAACACCATATATTTT. This encodes CASSPRGRGNTIYF.